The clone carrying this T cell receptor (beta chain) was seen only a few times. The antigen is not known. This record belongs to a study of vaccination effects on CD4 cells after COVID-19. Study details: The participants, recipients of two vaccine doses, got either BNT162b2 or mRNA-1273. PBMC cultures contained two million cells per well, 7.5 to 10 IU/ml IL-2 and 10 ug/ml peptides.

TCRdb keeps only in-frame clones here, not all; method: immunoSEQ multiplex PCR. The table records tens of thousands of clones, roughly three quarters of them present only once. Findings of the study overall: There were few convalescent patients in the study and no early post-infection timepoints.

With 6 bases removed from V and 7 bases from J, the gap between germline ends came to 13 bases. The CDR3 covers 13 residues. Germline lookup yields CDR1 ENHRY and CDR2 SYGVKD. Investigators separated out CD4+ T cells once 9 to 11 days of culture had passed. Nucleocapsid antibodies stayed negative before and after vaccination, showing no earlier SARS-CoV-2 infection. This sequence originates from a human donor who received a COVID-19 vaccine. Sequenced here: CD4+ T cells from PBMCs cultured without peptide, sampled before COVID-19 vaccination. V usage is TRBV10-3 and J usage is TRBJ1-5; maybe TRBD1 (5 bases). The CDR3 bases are TGTGCCATCAGGGGGACGGACGCACAGCCCCAGCATTTT. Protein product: CAIRGTDAQPQHF.